Following are 16 T cell receptor beta chains from one sample sequenced in a study of T cells in Graves' hyperthyroidism and ophthalmopathy. RNA transcripts were the template for amplifying TCR beta CDR3 regions. A set of HTBI primers served as the primers for a first-round RT-PCR of the TCR CDR3. MiXCR was run by TCRdb on the multiplex PCR reads, yielding one entry per CDR3 protein. Among more than 500,000 distinct CDR3 sequences listed, roughly 45% were seen once. What was sequenced was peripheral blood or thyroid tissue (not recorded which). The receptors were gathered from an adult woman with Graves' disease, either hyperthyroidism or ophthalmopathy (not recorded which).

V gene TRBV10-3 combines with J gene TRBJ2-3; the D is unclear. Germline CDR1 and CDR2: ENHRY and SYGVKD. V lost 4 bases to trimming and J lost 6 bases, with 11 bases between them. This CDR3 comprises 13 residues. The CDR3 protein is CAISGYSADTQYF. CDR3 in DNA: TGTGCCATCAGTGGGTACAGCGCGGATACGCAGTATTTT.

As regards this clonotype: The junction does not match germline at one end; this may be a read error. This rearrangement joins TRBV10-3 to TRBJ2-7; D uncertain. CDR1 is ENHRY and CDR2 is SYGVKD in the germline V gene. The CDR3 sequence is 13 residues long. CDR3 residues: CASSYWGTFEQYF. The DNA of the CDR3 is TGTGCCAGCAGTTACTGGGGAACCTTCGAGCAGTACTTC.

Regarding this clonotype: This may be a read error, as it is one base from a much larger clone. The J gene is TRBJ2-7, the V gene TRBV4-3, with 10 bases matching TRBD2. V lost 1 base to trimming and J lost 2 bases; unmatched junction nucleotides: 2. CDR1 is LGHNA, CDR2 YSLEER, per germline. The CDR3 runs to 15 residues. CDR3 residues: CASSQGTSGAYEQYF. As DNA, the CDR3 is TGCGCCAGCAGCCAAGGGACTAGCGGAGCCTACGAGCAGTACTTC.

This clonotype came up a few times. The CDR3 DNA follows: TGTGCCAGCAGTGAGAGGACAGATGAAGCTTTCTTT. Translation: CASSERTDEAFF. The genes are TRBV2 and TRBJ1-1, with a tentative D call TRBD1 (6 bases). The CDR3 consists of 12 residues. Between the trimmed V and J ends, which lost 3 bases and 7 bases, there was a span of 9 bases. Germline CDR1 is SNHLY and CDR2 is FYNNEI.

Turning to this clonotype: This may come from a read error, since a much larger clone is one base off. The gene calls are TRBV28 and TRBJ2-7; D remains ambiguous. The CDR3 totals 11 residues. Germline assignment: CDR1 MDHEN and CDR2 SYDVKM. V was cut by 6 bases and J by 5 bases, with 8 bases left in between. CDR3 sequence reads: CASSSVHEQYF. Here the CDR3 DNA reads TGTGCCAGCAGCTCGGTCCACGAGCAGTACTTC.

This clonotype came up a few times. The gene calls are TRBV5-1 and TRBJ2-7; either TRBD1 or TRBD2 may fit D (5 bases each). V shed 3 bases and J shed 1 base, with 11 bases lying between them. Germline CDR1 SGHRS, CDR2 YFSETQ. The CDR3 runs 14 residues. This CDR3 is CASSSGHNSYEQYF. The CDR3 nucleotides are TGCGCCAGCAGCTCGGGGCACAATTCCTACGAGCAGTACTTC.

V gene TRBV11-2 combines with J gene TRBJ1-6; D might be TRBD1 (5 bases). This CDR3 is built from 15 residues. In germline, CDR1 is SGHAT, CDR2 FQNNGV. V shed 2 bases and J shed 10 bases, with 15 bases lying between them. CDR3: CASSLHAGRKSPLHF. The DNA of the CDR3 is TGTGCCAGCAGCTTACATGCAGGGAGAAAATCACCCCTCCACTTT. The full variable domain, with the rest looked up from reference TRBV11-2 and TRBJ1-6, is EAGVAQSPRYKIIEKRQSVAFWCNPISGHATLYWYQQILGQGPKLLIQFQNNGVVDDSQLPKDRFSAERLKGVDSTLKIQPAKLEDSAVYLCASSLHAGRKSPLHFGNGTRLTVT.

V and J are TRBV2 and TRBJ2-7; D perhaps matches TRBD2 (6 bases). The CDR3 runs 15 residues. Germline values: CDR1 SNHLY, CDR2 FYNNEI. Trimming took off 7 bases at V and 5 bases at J, with 21 bases between the two ends. The CDR3 bases are TGTGCCAGCACCTTAACGTGGACTATTAACCACGAGCAGTACTTC. Translating it yields CASTLTWTINHEQYF.

The V gene is TRBV6-5, the J gene TRBJ2-7; D is possibly TRBD2 (6 bases). V lost 8 bases and J 2 bases, leaving 10 bases between the germline ends. Germline lookup yields CDR1 MNHEY and CDR2 SVGAGI. The CDR3 runs 12 residues. The CDR3 sequence: CASGSSAYEQYF. CDR3 coding DNA: TGTGCCAGCGGCTCTAGCGCCTACGAGCAGTACTTC.

The table lists this clonotype with a few counts. V is TRBV5-1 and J is TRBJ1-1, with a tentative D call TRBD1 (6 bases). The V gene's germline CDR1 is SGHRS and CDR2 YFSETQ. Trimming stripped 4 bases from V and 5 bases from J, with 15 bases between. The CDR3 has 14 residues. The CDR3 is CASSPNYRETEAFF. The CDR3 DNA is TGCGCCAGCAGCCCCAACTACAGGGAGACTGAAGCTTTCTTT.

This chain uses TRBV3-1 with TRBJ1-1; D not resolved. This CDR3 has 14 residues. V was shortened by 0 bases and J by 5 bases, with 10 bases between the two germline ends. Germline lookup yields CDR1 LGHDT and CDR2 YNNKEL (reference sequence). The CDR3 reads CASSQETRRTEAFF. The CDR3 nucleotides read TGTGCCAGCAGCCAAGAGACCAGGCGAACTGAAGCTTTCTTT.

This clonotype has at least ten counts. This rearrangement joins TRBV12-3 or TRBV12-4 to TRBJ1-3; D not certain. This CDR3 comprises 14 residues. V shed 6 bases and J shed 4 bases, with 13 bases lying between them. The CDR3 DNA reads as TGTGCCAGCAGGGACGCGGGTTTCGGAAACACCATATATTTT. It is translated as CASRDAGFGNTIYF.

The chain is built from TRBV7-9 and TRBJ2-7; the match to TRBD2 covers 7 bases. The CDR3 is 15 amino acids. From germline, CDR1 is SEHNR and CDR2 FQNEAQ (reference sequence). Unmatched junction bases numbered 10, after V lost 6 bases and J lost 2 bases. The CDR3 loop reads CASSETSGGTYEQYF. Here the CDR3 DNA reads TGTGCCAGCAGTGAGACATCGGGGGGAACCTACGAGCAGTACTTC.

This clonotype appeared a single time. Because the CDR3's place on the DNA is in doubt, the DNA is left out and the CDR3 is given as listed by TCRdb. This chain links TRBV10-2 with TRBJ1-3. Germline values: CDR1 WSHSY, CDR2 SAAADI. The CDR3 comprises 23 residues, both ends counted. CDR3 sequence: CASGTAGSSGANVLTFGAGTIYF.

The gene calls are TRBV10-3 and TRBJ2-6; unclear D gene. Trimming cost V 4 bases and J 5 bases, with 0 bases left between them. CDR1 is ENHRY, CDR2 SYGVKD, per germline. This CDR3 spans 11 amino acids. CDR3 amino acids: CAISGANVLTF. Written as DNA, the CDR3 is TGTGCCATCAGTGGGGCCAACGTCCTGACTTTC.

The rearrangement links TRBV9 to TRBJ1-6; D may be TRBD1 (5 bases). Germline CDR1 and CDR2: SGDLS and YYNGEE. V dropped 0 bases and J dropped 7 bases, with 14 bases sitting between them. The CDR3 covers 16 residues. CDR3 region: CASSVAQGARNSPLHF. CDR3 nucleotide sequence: TGTGCCAGCAGCGTAGCTCAAGGGGCGCGGAATTCACCCCTCCACTTT.